This TCR beta chain was identified in a study of blood T cell repertoires in COVID-19. Study background: Spain, Italy and the United States supplied samples that represented acute and convalescent COVID-19. Sample material is recorded as cDNA or gDNA derived from T cells, B-cell-depleted T cells, or PBMCs.

As processed by the authors: Reference gene primer amplification gave estimated nucleated cell counts. This table comes from immunoSEQ multiplex PCR, and its TCRdb copy is limited to in-frame clones, with some not included. Clonal size and the V and J genes are those of that table, whereas D and trimming came from the DNA. The repertoire consists of approximately 180,000 clones, with approximately 83% occurring once and the leading ten covering about a tenth. The origin of this receptor is a human donor with active or convalescent COVID-19. The donor label of this sample is uncertain. The sequencing input was peripheral blood.

CDR3 in DNA: TGTGCCAGCAGCCCCTCGACAGTTAAAGAAAAACTGTTTTTT. This sequence encodes CASSPSTVKEKLFF. The rearrangement uses TRBV3-1 (or the pseudogene TRBV3-2) and TRBJ1-4; a weak D match, TRBD1 (5 bases). The CDR3 is 14 residues long. The germline V gene has CDR1 LGHDT and CDR2 YNNKEL (reference sequence). The V end lost 4 bases, the J end lost 8 bases, and 14 bases lay between the germline ends.